A selection of T cell receptor beta chains follows, all from one sample in a study of glioma-infiltrating T cells after dendritic cell vaccination. Sequencing used immunoSEQ multiplex PCR; TCRdb keeps in-frame clones, though not all of them. The profile covers almost 65,000 clones, with approximately 78% appearing a single time and about 10% taken by the ten largest. The starting material was blood, obtained before dendritic cell vaccination. These receptors were taken from a human donor with glioblastoma. Each CDR3 is given with its conserved first and last residue. Each record gives: CDR3 length, V gene, J gene, CDR3 protein.

13	TRBV5-1	TRBJ2-5	CASSLASQETQYF
15	TRBV25-1	TRBJ2-7	CASSEPGSSSYEQYF
14	TRBV18	TRBJ2-1	CASSPTVAKSPKFF
14	TRBV6-5	TRBJ2-7	CASSRHGSRYEQYF
15	TRBV5-1	TRBJ1-5	CASSSGVGPDQPQHF
13	TRBV7-2	TRBJ2-3	CASRKDSLDTQYF
15	TRBV5-4	TRBJ2-2	CASSLGQGSTGELFF
17	TRBV4-1	TRBJ2-7	CASSQDVATPNPYEQYF
15	TRBV9	TRBJ2-7	CASSVVGGPIYEQYF
15	TRBV7-2	TRBJ2-7	CASSSTGGVPYEQYF
14	TRBV5-1	TRBJ2-3	CASSRASGADTQYF
13	TRBV29-1	TRBJ2-3	CSVGRERSDTQYF
16	TRBV5-1	TRBJ2-7	CASSLASGAVGYEQYF
14	TRBV30	TRBJ1-1	CAWSYTRANTEAFF
18	TRBV4-1	TRBJ1-3	CASSQPFRGLASGNTIYF
13	TRBV29-1	TRBJ2-1	CSVEVRGLLEQFF
17	TRBV6-1	TRBJ2-3	CASSVRTGASRTDTQYF
17	TRBV7-6	TRBJ1-5	CASSLGGLGNGNQPQHF
15	TRBV2	TRBJ2-1	CASRLSAGAPNEQFF
18	TRBV4-1	TRBJ2-6	CASSQDPPGALGANVLTF
14	TRBV5-4	TRBJ2-3	CASRKDRVADTQYF
15	TRBV10-2	TRBJ2-7	CASSEYTGDSGEQYF
15	TRBV9	TRBJ1-1	CASSVEGGQNTEAFF
14	TRBV5-6	TRBJ2-2	CASSLAQAFGELFF
16	TRBV7-2	TRBJ2-1	CASSLYSSSRQGEQFF
16	TRBV15	TRBJ2-5	CATSGRIQGSQETQYF
14	TRBV7-9	TRBJ2-7	CASSLGRGLYEQYF
14	TRBV2	TRBJ1-6	CAGSETGRHSPLHF
15	TRBV15	TRBJ2-3	CATSRASGGTDTQYF
17	TRBV7-6	TRBJ2-1	CASSLWVAGVSHNEQFF
15	TRBV28	TRBJ2-1	CASSLIGGAAPGQFF
14	TRBV6-1	TRBJ2-3	CASRETGRPDTQYF
12	TRBV6-1	TRBJ1-1	CASMGLLSEAFF
15	TRBV15	TRBJ2-7	CATSRRSRGFFEQYF
14	TRBV29-1	TRBJ2-7	CSVGLRTGVDEQYF
15	TRBV28	TRBJ2-1	CASSFTGPTYNEQFF
14	TRBV11-1	TRBJ1-3	CASSHRGDGNTIYF
17	TRBV4-1	TRBJ1-2	CASSQTLGELINYGYTF
13	TRBV30	TRBJ1-2	CAWSAGTNYGYTF
18	TRBV7-8	TRBJ2-4	CASSPETTGPIAKNIQYF
16	TRBV4-2	TRBJ1-2	CASRPGGAVSSYGYTF